This T cell receptor (beta chain) derives from a study of blood T cell repertoires in COVID-19. Whole-study context: From the United States, Italy and Spain came samples of acute and convalescent COVID-19.

V trimming: 5 bases; J trimming: 5 bases; junction bases outside the gene matches: 5. Germline V gene lookup returns CDR1 MDHEN and CDR2 SYDVKM. The CDR3 loop spans 14 amino acids. Original processing methods: Reference gene primer amplification gave estimated nucleated cell counts. The data were produced by immunoSEQ multiplex PCR, yet TCRdb's version contains in-frame clones alone and is incomplete. That table furnishes V, J and clone size, whereas the DNA furnished D and trimming. The sample consists of 130,000 to 150,000 clones, approximately 90% of them appearing once. The cohort comprised adults aged about 18 to 100 years residing in about 25 US areas. In assigning cohorts, the study relied on participant-reported clinical history.

The origin of this receptor is a woman in her thirties with acute COVID-19. Sequencing input: PBMCs or T cells enriched from blood (not recorded which). The chain carries TRBV28 and TRBJ2-7, with 11 bases matching TRBD1. The CDR3 nucleotides are TGTGCCAGCAGTAGGACAGGGGGCAACGACGAGCAGTACTTC. It translates to CASSRTGGNDEQYF. Full variable domain (remainder filled in from reference TRBV28 and TRBJ2-7): DVKVTQSSRYLVKRTGEKVFLECVQDMDHENMFWYRQDPGLGLRLIYFSYDVKMKEKGDIPEGYSVSREKKERFSLILESASTNQTSMYLCASSRTGGNDEQYFGPGTRLTVT.